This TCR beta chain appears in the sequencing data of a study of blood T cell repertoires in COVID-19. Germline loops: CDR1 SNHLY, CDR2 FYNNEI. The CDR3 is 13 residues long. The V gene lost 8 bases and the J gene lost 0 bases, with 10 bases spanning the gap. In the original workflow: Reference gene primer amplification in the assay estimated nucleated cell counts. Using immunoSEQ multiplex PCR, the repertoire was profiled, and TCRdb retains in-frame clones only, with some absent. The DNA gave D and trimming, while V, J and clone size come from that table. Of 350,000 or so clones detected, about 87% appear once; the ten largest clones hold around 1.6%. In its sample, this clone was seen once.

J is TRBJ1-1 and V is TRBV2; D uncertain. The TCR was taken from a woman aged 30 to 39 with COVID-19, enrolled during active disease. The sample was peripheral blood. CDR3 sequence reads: CASYDKLNTEAFF. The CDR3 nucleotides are TGTGCCAGCTACGACAAGTTGAACACTGAAGCTTTCTTT. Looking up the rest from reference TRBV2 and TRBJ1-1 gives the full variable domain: EPEVTQTPSHQVTQMGQEVILRCVPISNHLYFYWYRQILGQKVEFLVSFYNNEISEKSEIFDDQFSVERPDGSNFTLKIRSTKLEDSAMYFCASYDKLNTEAFFGQGTRLTVV.